Sequencing of this T cell receptor (beta chain) was carried out in a study of blood T cells in healthy people across ages. The wider study: Template switching recovered approximately one barcoded beta molecule for every two T cells.

Alongside a J-beta primer mix, a sample-barcoded 5' primer served in a second PCR lasting roughly 7 to 11 cycles. Every single cDNA molecule received a tag from a template-switch adaptor with 12 random nucleotides. TCRdb processed the 5' RACE reads anew with MiXCR; each CDR3 protein has one entry. The table shows about a million distinct CDR3 sequences, with 45% to 50% occurring only once. The donors, all healthy, were Caucasians living in Russia, aged roughly 6 to 90. The sample comprised blood. The TCR sequence derives from a man aged 25 to 45 in good health.

The CDR3 coding sequence is TGTGCCAGCACCAAACACCGGGACACATCGCTGGGCACTGAAGCTTTCTTT. It specifies CASTKHRDTSLGTEAFF. V gene TRBV2 combines with J gene TRBJ1-1; the D gene is possibly TRBD1 (6 bases). Trimming took off 7 bases at V and 4 bases at J, with 25 bases between the two ends. The CDR3 spans 17 residues. Germline-derived CDR1 and CDR2 are SNHLY and FYNNEI.